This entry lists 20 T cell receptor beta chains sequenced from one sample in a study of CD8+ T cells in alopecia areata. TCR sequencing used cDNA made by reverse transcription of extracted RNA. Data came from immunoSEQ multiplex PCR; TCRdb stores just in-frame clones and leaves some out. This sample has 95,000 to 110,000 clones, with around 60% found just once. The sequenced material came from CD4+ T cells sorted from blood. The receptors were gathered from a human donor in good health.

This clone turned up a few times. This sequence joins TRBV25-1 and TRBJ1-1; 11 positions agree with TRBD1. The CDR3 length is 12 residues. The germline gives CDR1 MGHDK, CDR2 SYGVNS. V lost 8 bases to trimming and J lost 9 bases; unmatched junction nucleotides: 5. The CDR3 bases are TGTGCCAGCCGCCGGACAGGGGGCCAAGCTTTCTTT. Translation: CASRRTGGQAFF.

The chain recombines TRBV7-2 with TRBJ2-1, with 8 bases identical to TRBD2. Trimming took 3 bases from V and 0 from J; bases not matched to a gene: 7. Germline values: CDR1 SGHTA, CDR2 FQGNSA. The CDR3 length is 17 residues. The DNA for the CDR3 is TGTGCCAGCAGCTTTCGCGGGGGGTCGAGCTCCTACAATGAGCAGTTCTTC. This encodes CASSFRGGSSSYNEQFF.

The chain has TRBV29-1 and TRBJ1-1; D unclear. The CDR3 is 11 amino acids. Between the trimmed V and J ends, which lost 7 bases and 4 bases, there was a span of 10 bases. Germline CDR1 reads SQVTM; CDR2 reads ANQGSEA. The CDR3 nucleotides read TGCAGCGCCGGTAAGGTCACTGAAGCTTTCTTT. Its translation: CSAGKVTEAFF. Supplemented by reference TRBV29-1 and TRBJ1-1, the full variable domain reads SAVISQKPSRDICQRGTSLTIQCQVDSQVTMMFWYRQQPGQSLTLIATANQGSEATYESGFVIDKFPISRPNLTFSTLTVSNMSPEDSSIYLCSAGKVTEAFFGQGTRLTVV.

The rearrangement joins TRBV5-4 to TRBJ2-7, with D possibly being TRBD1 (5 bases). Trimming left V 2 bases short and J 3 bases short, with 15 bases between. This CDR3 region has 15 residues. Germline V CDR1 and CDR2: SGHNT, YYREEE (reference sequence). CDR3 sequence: CASSFGHVRSYEQYF. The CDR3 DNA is TGTGCCAGCAGCTTCGGACACGTAAGAAGCTACGAGCAGTACTTC.

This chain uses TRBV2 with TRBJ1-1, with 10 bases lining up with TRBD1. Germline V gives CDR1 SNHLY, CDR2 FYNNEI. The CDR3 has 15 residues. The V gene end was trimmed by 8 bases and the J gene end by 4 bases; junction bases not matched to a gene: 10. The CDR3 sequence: CASPYLGDRGTEAFF. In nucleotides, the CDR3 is TGTGCCAGCCCTTACCTTGGGGACAGGGGCACTGAAGCTTTCTTT.

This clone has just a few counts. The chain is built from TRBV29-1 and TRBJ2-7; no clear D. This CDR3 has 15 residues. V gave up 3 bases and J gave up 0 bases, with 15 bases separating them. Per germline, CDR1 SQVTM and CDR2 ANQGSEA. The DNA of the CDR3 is TGCAGCGTTGAGGTTCCTGGGCAGGCCTCCTACGAGCAGTACTTC. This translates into CSVEVPGQASYEQYF.

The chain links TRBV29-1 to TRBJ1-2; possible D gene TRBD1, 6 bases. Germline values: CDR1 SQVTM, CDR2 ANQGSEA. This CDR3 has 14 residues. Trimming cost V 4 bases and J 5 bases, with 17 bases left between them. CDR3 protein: CSVGGFNREYGYTF. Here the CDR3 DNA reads TGCAGCGTTGGGGGGTTCAACAGGGAGTATGGCTACACCTTC. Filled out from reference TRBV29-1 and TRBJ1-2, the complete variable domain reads SAVISQKPSRDICQRGTSLTIQCQVDSQVTMMFWYRQQPGQSLTLIATANQGSEATYESGFVIDKFPISRPNLTFSTLTVSNMSPEDSSIYLCSVGGFNREYGYTFGSGTRLTVV.

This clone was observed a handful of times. CDR3 in DNA: TGCAGCTCCATCCCGGGCCGCACAGATACGCAGTATTTT. It yields the protein CSSIPGRTDTQYF. This chain links TRBV29-1 with TRBJ2-3; D is uncertain. CDR3 size: 13 residues. Germline values: CDR1 SQVTM, CDR2 ANQGSEA. With 8 bases removed from V and 1 base from J, the gap between germline ends came to 13 bases.

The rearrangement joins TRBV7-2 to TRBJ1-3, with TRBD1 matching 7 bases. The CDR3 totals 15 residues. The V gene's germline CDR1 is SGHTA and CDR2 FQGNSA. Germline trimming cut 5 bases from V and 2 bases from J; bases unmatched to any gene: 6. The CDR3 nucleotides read TGTGCCAGCAGCCAGGGACAGCTGACTGGAAACACCATATATTTT. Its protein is CASSQGQLTGNTIYF.

CDR3 sequence: CASSFGQGPDTQYF. The CDR3 DNA reads as TGTGCCAGCAGCTTTGGACAGGGACCAGATACGCAGTATTTT. The rearrangement uses TRBV11-1 and TRBJ2-3, with TRBD1 identical over 8 bases. Germline CDR1 reads SGHAT; CDR2 reads FQDESV (reference sequence). The trim removed 3 bases at V and 4 bases at J, leaving 3 bases unmatched. The CDR3 sequence is 14 residues long.

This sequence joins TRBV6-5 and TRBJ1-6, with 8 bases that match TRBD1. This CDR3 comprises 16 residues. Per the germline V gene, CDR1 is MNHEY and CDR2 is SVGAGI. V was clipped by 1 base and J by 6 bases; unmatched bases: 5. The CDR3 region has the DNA TGTGCCAGCAGTTACTACAGGACAGGGCGTAATTCACCCCTCCACTTT. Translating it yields CASSYYRTGRNSPLHF.

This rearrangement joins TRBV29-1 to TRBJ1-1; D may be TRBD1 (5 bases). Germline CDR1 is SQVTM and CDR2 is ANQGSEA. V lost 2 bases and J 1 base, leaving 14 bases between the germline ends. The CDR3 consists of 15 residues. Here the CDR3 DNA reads TGCAGCGTTGAATCGCAGGGCCTCCCGAACACTGAAGCTTTCTTT. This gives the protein CSVESQGLPNTEAFF.

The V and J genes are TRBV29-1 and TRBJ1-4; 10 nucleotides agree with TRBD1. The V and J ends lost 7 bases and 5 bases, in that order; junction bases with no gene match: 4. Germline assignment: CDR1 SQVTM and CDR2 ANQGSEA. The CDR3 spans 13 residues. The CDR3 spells CSASGQGNEKLFF. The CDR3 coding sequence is TGCAGCGCCTCGGGACAGGGGAATGAAAAACTGTTTTTT.

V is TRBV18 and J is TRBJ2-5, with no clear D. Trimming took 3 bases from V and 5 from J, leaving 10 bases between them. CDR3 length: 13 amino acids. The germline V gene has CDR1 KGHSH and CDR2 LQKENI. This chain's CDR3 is CASSPENGETQYF. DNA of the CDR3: TGTGCCAGCTCACCTGAGAACGGGGAGACCCAGTACTTC.

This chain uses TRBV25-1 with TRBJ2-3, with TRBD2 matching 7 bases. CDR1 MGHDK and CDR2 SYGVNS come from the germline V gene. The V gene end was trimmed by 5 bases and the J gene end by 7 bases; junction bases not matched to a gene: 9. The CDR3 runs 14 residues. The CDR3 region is CASSSGVGKNTQYF. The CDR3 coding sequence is TGTGCCAGCAGTAGCGGGGTTGGTAAGAATACGCAGTATTTT.

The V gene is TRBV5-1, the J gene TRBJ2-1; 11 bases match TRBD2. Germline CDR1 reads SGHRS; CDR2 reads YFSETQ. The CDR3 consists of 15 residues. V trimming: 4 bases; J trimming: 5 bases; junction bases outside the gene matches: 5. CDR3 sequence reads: CASSRTSGSNNEQFF. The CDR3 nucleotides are TGCGCCAGCAGCCGGACTAGCGGGTCGAACAATGAGCAGTTCTTC.

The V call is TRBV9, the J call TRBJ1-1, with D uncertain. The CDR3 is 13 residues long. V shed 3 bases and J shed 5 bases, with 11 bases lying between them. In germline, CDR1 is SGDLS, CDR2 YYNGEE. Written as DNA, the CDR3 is TGTGCCAGCAGCGAGCAGGCGGGAACTGAAGCTTTCTTT. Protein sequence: CASSEQAGTEAFF.

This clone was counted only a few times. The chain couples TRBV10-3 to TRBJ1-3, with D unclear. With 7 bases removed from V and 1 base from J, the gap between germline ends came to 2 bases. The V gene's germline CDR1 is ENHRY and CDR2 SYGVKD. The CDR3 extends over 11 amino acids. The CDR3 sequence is CAITSGNTIYF. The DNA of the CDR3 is TGTGCCATCACATCTGGAAACACCATATATTTT.

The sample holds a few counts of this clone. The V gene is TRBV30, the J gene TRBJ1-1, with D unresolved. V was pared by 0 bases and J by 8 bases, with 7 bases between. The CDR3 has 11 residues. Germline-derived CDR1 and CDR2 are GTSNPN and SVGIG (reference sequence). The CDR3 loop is CAWSVRLEAFF. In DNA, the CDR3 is TGTGCCTGGAGTGTACGTCTGGAAGCTTTCTTT.

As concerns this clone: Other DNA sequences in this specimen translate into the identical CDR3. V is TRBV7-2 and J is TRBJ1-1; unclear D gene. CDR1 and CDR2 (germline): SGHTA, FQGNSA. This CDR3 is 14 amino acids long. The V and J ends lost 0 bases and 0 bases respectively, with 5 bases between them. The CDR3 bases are TGTGCCAGCAGCTTAGCAGGGTTGAACACTGAAGCTTTCTTT. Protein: CASSLAGLNTEAFF.